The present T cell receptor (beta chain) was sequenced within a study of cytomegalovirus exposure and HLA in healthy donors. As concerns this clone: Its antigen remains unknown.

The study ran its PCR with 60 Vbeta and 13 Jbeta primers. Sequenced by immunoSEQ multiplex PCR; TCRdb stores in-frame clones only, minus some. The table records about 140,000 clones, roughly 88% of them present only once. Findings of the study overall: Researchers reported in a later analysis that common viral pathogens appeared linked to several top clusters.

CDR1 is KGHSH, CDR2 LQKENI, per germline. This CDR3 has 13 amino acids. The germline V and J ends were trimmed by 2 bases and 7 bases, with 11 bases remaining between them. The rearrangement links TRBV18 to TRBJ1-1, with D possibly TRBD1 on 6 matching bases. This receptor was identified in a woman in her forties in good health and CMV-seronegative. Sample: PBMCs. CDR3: CASSPRTVDEAFF. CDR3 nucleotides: TGTGCCAGCTCACCAAGGACAGTAGATGAAGCTTTCTTT.